Each of the 24 T cell receptor beta chains below was sequenced from the same sample in a study of cytomegalovirus exposure and HLA in healthy donors. Primers: 60 Vbeta forward and 13 Jbeta reverse. The data were produced by immunoSEQ multiplex PCR, yet TCRdb's version contains in-frame clones alone and is incomplete. The sample consists of about 200,000 clones, more than 60% of them appearing once. Sequenced sample: PBMCs. Receptors originate from a girl aged 2 to 10 in good health and CMV-seronegative.

This chain joins TRBV10-1 and TRBJ1-1; 9 positions match TRBD1. The CDR3 contains 12 residues. V shed 5 bases and J 8 bases; nucleotides not matched to a gene: 3. Germline V CDR1 and CDR2: WNHNN, SYGVQD (reference sequence). The CDR3 loop reads CASSPGQGEAFF. The CDR3, as DNA: TGCGCCAGCAGTCCGGGACAGGGAGAAGCTTTCTTT.

The chain uses TRBV5-1 and TRBJ1-1, with a weak D call TRBD1 (6 bases). V shed 4 bases and J shed 1 base, with 11 bases lying between them. The CDR3 runs to 14 residues. Germline values: CDR1 SGHRS, CDR2 YFSETQ. CDR3 coding DNA: TGCGCCAGCAGCATTACAGGGCGGAACACTGAAGCTTTCTTT. Protein: CASSITGRNTEAFF.

The V call is TRBV6-5, the J call TRBJ2-1; 8 nucleotides agree with TRBD1. CDR3 length: 14 residues. The V segment lost 8 bases and the J segment 4 bases; nucleotides outside the gene matches: 7. CDR1 and CDR2 (germline): MNHEY, SVGAGI. CDR3 sequence: CASHSTGDYNEQFF. The CDR3 coding sequence is TGTGCCAGCCATTCGACAGGGGATTACAATGAGCAGTTCTTC.

This chain links TRBV4-2 with TRBJ2-7; 9 bases are a match to TRBD2. CDR3 length: 18 amino acids. In germline, CDR1 is LGHNA, CDR2 YNFKEQ. J was trimmed by 6 bases and V by 1 base; bases with no gene match: 16. The CDR3 nucleotides are TGTGCCAGCAGCCAAGCTTTAACGAGACTAGCGGCCCTCGGCGAGCAGTACTTC. This encodes CASSQALTRLAALGEQYF.

The V call is TRBV18, the J call TRBJ1-1; no clear D. This CDR3 spans 15 amino acids. Germline CDR1 and CDR2: KGHSH and LQKENI. Trimming stripped 3 bases from V and 1 base from J, with 12 bases between. CDR3: CASSPERLANTEAFF. CDR3 DNA: TGTGCCAGCTCACCGGAAAGACTGGCGAACACTGAAGCTTTCTTT.

The table lists this clone with a count of one. The CDR3 sequence is CASSLLQGAHGANVLTF. The CDR3 nucleotides read TGTGCCAGCAGCTTATTACAGGGGGCGCATGGGGCCAACGTCCTGACTTTC. This sequence joins TRBV7-6 and TRBJ2-6, with 9 bases lining up with TRBD1. The V gene's germline CDR1 is SGHVS and CDR2 FNYEAQ. This CDR3 spans 17 amino acids. J was trimmed by 3 bases and V by 2 bases; bases with no gene match: 5.

This rearrangement joins TRBV7-9 to TRBJ2-1; no definite D call. This CDR3 comprises 11 residues. Germline loops: CDR1 SEHNR, CDR2 FQNEAQ (reference sequence). V lost 6 bases and J 8 bases, leaving 8 bases between the germline ends. The DNA of the CDR3 is TGTGCCAGCAGGATAGAGTATGAGCAGTTCTTC. This sequence encodes CASRIEYEQFF.

This chain uses TRBV29-1 with TRBJ2-2, with 7 bases lining up with TRBD1. Per germline, CDR1 SQVTM and CDR2 ANQGSEA. The CDR3 consists of 12 residues. The CDR3 nucleotides read TGCACCGTAACAGGGGACACCGGGGAGCTGTTTTTT. It translates to CTVTGDTGELFF.

This chain joins TRBV7-6 and TRBJ1-1; D perhaps matches TRBD1 (6 bases). V was clipped by 5 bases and J by 0 bases, with 16 bases between them. The germline V gene has CDR1 SGHVS and CDR2 FNYEAQ. This CDR3 contains 16 residues. The CDR3 spells CASSPNTHRVNTEAFF. CDR3 in DNA: TGTGCCAGCAGCCCCAATACGCACAGGGTGAACACTGAAGCTTTCTTT.

This clone has a handful of counts. This rearrangement joins TRBV29-1 to TRBJ1-1, with TRBD1 matching over 7 bases. The CDR3 covers 15 residues. V lost 6 bases to trimming and J lost 4 bases; unmatched junction nucleotides: 14. Germline V gene lookup returns CDR1 SQVTM and CDR2 ANQGSEA. CDR3 protein: CSVLGQRYQGTEAFF. In DNA form, the CDR3 reads TGCAGCGTCTTGGGACAGCGCTATCAGGGCACTGAAGCTTTCTTT.

In this sample, this clone turned up once. Here the CDR3 DNA reads TGCGCCAGCAGCTTGGATGGCGGGGGGGCAGCAGATACGCAGTATTTT. Its protein product is CASSLDGGGAADTQYF. The chain couples TRBV5-1 to TRBJ2-3; 9 bases are a match to TRBD2. From germline, CDR1 is SGHRS and CDR2 YFSETQ. After removal of 0 bases from V and 4 bases from J, the junction contained 6 bases not matched to a gene. This CDR3 comprises 16 residues.

This rearrangement joins TRBV13 to TRBJ2-6, with no clear D. The CDR3 extends over 14 amino acids. Trimming took 5 bases from V and 4 from J, leaving 9 bases between them. Germline values: CDR1 PRHDT, CDR2 FYEKMQ (reference sequence). CDR3: CASSPSRGANVLTF. CDR3 DNA: TGTGCCAGCAGCCCCTCTAGGGGGGCCAACGTCCTGACTTTC.

A single count supports this clone. The gene calls are TRBV14 and TRBJ2-7, with 7 bases that match TRBD1. CDR1 and CDR2 (germline): SGHDN, FVKESK. The CDR3 consists of 14 residues. Unmatched junction bases numbered 8, after V lost 2 bases and J lost 7 bases. The CDR3 DNA follows: TGTGCCAGCAGCCAAATTTCCGGGACAGTGGAGCAGTACTTC. Its translation is CASSQISGTVEQYF.

The chain combines TRBV7-9 with TRBJ1-5, with 7 bases matching TRBD1. CDR1 is SEHNR and CDR2 is FQNEAQ in the germline V gene (reference sequence). The CDR3 is made up of 13 amino acids. V gave up 5 bases and J gave up 3 bases; unmatched junction bases: 1. CDR3 sequence (DNA): TGTGCCAGCAGCACAGGGGCCAATCAGCCCCAGCATTTT. It translates to CASSTGANQPQHF.

The chain combines TRBV5-1 with TRBJ2-5; 10 positions agree with TRBD2. V was clipped by 1 base and J by 4 bases; unmatched bases: 10. Germline V gene data show CDR1 as SGHRS and CDR2 as YFSETQ. This CDR3 region has 17 residues. CDR3 DNA: TGCGCCAGCAGCTTGAATGCCGGGACTAGCGTACGAGAGACCCAGTACTTC. It yields the protein CASSLNAGTSVRETQYF.

J is TRBJ2-1 and V is TRBV10-3; 7 bases align to TRBD2. V was clipped by 4 bases and J by 1 base; unmatched bases: 1. CDR1 is ENHRY, CDR2 SYGVKD, per germline. This CDR3 has 14 residues. The CDR3 nucleotides read TGTGCCATCAGTGGGGGAGGGTCCTACAATGAGCAGTTCTTC. Translation: CAISGGGSYNEQFF.

This clone has just a few counts. The chain has TRBV27 and TRBJ2-6; D is ambiguous. The CDR3 is 13 amino acids. V shed 5 bases and J shed 4 bases, with 6 bases lying between them. Germline loops: CDR1 MNHEY, CDR2 SMNVEV (reference sequence). CDR3 sequence: CASSPSGANVLTF. The DNA for the CDR3 is TGTGCCAGCAGTCCTTCGGGGGCCAACGTCCTGACTTTC.

This chain connects TRBV6-5 to TRBJ2-7; 9 nucleotides align to TRBD1. From germline, CDR1 is MNHEY and CDR2 SVGAGI. V trimming: 2 bases; J trimming: 3 bases; junction bases outside the gene matches: 5. There are 15 residues in the CDR3. This CDR3 reads CASSYQETGGYEQYF. CDR3 coding DNA: TGTGCCAGCAGTTACCAGGAGACAGGGGGCTACGAGCAGTACTTC.

V is TRBV30 and J is TRBJ2-1; D is ambiguous. This CDR3 has 13 residues. Germline values: CDR1 GTSNPN, CDR2 SVGIG (reference sequence). V gave up 0 bases and J gave up 6 bases, with 9 bases separating them. The CDR3 DNA reads TGTGCCTGGAGTGTACAAGCGAGCAATGAGCAGTTCTTC. Amino acid sequence: CAWSVQASNEQFF.

This clone was counted a few times. V gene TRBV28 combines with J gene TRBJ1-2; D is unclear. V was clipped by 6 bases and J by 4 bases, with 18 bases between them. CDR1 is MDHEN and CDR2 is SYDVKM in the germline V gene. This CDR3 is built from 15 residues. The CDR3, as DNA: TGTGCCAGCAGCCTCTCTACGATAGTTGGCTATGGCTACACCTTC. Protein: CASSLSTIVGYGYTF.

V usage is TRBV19 and J usage is TRBJ2-2, with D possibly TRBD2 on 6 matching bases. V was shortened by 7 bases and J by 7 bases, with 19 bases between the two germline ends. This CDR3 contains 15 residues. The germline V gene has CDR1 LNHDA and CDR2 SQIVND (reference sequence). Here the CDR3 DNA reads TGTGCCAGTACCTGGGGGGAAGGGACTGTCGGGGAGCTGTTTTTT. Protein: CASTWGEGTVGELFF.

This clone was seen a few times. The chain joins TRBV5-1 to TRBJ2-7; the match to TRBD1 covers 8 bases. Germline V lookup: CDR1 SGHRS, CDR2 YFSETQ. Trimming at V came to 2 bases and at J to 2 bases, leaving 9 bases not matched to a gene. CDR3 size: 16 residues. The DNA for the CDR3 is TGCGCCAGCAGCTTCGGACAGGGACCCACCACCTACGAGCAGTACTTC. Its protein product is CASSFGQGPTTYEQYF.

This chain joins TRBV6-1 and TRBJ1-5, with a possible D match to TRBD1 (6 bases). The V gene lost 0 bases and the J gene lost 6 bases, with 12 bases spanning the gap. The CDR3 runs to 15 residues. Germline CDR1 MNHNS, CDR2 SASEGT. This CDR3 is CASSEAPRGVQPQHF. As DNA, the CDR3 is TGTGCCAGCAGTGAAGCTCCCAGGGGAGTTCAGCCCCAGCATTTT.

V usage is TRBV4-2 and J usage is TRBJ2-7; D is unclear. The CDR3 loop spans 15 amino acids. V shed 0 bases and J shed 3 bases, with 12 bases lying between them. Germline-derived CDR1 and CDR2 are LGHNA and YNFKEQ. The CDR3 protein is CASSQDRSPNYEQYF. The DNA of the CDR3 is TGTGCCAGCAGCCAAGATAGGAGCCCCAACTACGAGCAGTACTTC.